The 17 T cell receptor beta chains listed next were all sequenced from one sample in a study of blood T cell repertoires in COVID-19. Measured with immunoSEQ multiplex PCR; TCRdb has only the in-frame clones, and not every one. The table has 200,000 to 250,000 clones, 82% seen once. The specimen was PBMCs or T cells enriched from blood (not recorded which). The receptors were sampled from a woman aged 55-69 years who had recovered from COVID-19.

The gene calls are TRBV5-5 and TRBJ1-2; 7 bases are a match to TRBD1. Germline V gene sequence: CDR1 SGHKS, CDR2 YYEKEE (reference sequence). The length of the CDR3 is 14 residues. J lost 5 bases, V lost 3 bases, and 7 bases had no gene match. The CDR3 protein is CASSWGTAFYGYTF. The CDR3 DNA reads TGTGCCAGCAGCTGGGGGACAGCTTTTTATGGCTACACCTTC.

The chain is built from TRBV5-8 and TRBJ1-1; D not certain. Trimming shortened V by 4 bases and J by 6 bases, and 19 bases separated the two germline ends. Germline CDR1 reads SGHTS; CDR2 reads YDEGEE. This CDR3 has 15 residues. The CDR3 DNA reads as TGTGCCAGCAGCGTGGCCCGGTTATCCCTCGCTGAAGCTTTCTTT. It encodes CASSVARLSLAEAFF.

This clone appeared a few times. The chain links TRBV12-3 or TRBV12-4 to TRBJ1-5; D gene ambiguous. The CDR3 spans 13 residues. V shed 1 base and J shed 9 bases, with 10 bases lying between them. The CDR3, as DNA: TGTGCCAGCAGTTTAGGGGCCCCATGGCCCCAGCATTTT. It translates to CASSLGAPWPQHF.

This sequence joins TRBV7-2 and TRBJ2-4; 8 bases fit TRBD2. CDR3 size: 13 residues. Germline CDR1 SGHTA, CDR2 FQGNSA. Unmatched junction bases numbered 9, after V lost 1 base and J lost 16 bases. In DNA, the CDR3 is TGTGCCAGCAGCTTAGGATCAGCGGGGGAAACATACTTC. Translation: CASSLGSAGETYF.

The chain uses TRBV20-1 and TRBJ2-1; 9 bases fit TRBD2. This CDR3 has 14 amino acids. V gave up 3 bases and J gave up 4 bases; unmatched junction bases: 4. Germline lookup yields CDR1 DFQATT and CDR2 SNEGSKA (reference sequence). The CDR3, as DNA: TGCAGTGCTAGTGAGCTAGCGGGGTACAATGAGCAGTTCTTC. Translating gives CSASELAGYNEQFF.

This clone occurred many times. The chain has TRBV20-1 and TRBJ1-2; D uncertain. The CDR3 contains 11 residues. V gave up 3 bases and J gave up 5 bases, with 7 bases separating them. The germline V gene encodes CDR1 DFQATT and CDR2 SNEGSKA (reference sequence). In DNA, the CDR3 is TGCAGTGCTAGCCCCGGTTATGGCTACACCTTC. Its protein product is CSASPGYGYTF.

CDR3 protein: CASSQQARNTEAFF. Here the CDR3 DNA reads TGTGCCAGCAGCCAACAGGCCAGGAACACTGAAGCTTTCTTT. V usage is TRBV4-2 and J usage is TRBJ1-1; D uncertain. V was clipped by 2 bases and J by 1 base, with 8 bases between them. CDR3 length equals 14 residues. Germline V CDR1 and CDR2: LGHNA, YNFKEQ.

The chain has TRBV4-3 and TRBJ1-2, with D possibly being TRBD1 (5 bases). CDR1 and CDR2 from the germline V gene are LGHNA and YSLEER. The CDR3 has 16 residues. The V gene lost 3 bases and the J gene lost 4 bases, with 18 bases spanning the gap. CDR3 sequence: CASSHRDGRASYGYTF. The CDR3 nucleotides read TGCGCCAGCAGCCACCGCGATGGCAGGGCGAGCTATGGCTACACCTTC.

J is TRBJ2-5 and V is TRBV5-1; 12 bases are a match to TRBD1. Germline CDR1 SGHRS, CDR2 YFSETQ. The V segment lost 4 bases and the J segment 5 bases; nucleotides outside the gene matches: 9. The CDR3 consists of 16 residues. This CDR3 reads CASSATGQGARETQYF. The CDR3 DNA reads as TGCGCCAGCAGCGCGACGGGACAGGGGGCAAGGGAGACCCAGTACTTC.

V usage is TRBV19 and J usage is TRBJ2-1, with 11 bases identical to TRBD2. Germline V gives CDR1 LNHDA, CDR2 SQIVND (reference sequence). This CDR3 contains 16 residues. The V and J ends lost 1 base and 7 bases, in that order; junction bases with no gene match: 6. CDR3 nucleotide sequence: TGTGCCAGTAGTATAGGTTCTAGCGGGAGGAAAAATGAGCAGTTCTTC. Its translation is CASSIGSSGRKNEQFF.

The CDR3 sequence: CATSREQGAPGANVLTF. CDR3 coding DNA: TGTGCCACCAGCAGAGAACAGGGGGCCCCTGGGGCCAACGTCCTGACTTTC. The rearrangement links TRBV15 to TRBJ2-6, with 9 bases matching TRBD1. V gave up 0 bases and J gave up 2 bases; unmatched junction bases: 2. CDR1 LNHNV and CDR2 YYDKDF come from the germline V gene (reference sequence). This CDR3 contains 17 residues. Full variable domain (rest looked up from reference TRBV15 and TRBJ2-6): DAMVIQNPRYQVTQFGKPVTLSCSQTLNHNVMYWYQQKSSQAPKLLFHYYDKDFNNEADTPDNFQSRRPNTSFCFLDIRSPGLGDTAMYLCATSREQGAPGANVLTFGAGSRLTVL.

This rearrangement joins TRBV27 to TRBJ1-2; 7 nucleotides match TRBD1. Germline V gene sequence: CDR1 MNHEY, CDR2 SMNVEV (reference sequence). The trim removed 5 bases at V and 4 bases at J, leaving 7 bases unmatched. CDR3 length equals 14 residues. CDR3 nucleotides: TGTGCCAGCAGTCCGCATCCAGGGGGCTATGGCTACACCTTC. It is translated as CASSPHPGGYGYTF.

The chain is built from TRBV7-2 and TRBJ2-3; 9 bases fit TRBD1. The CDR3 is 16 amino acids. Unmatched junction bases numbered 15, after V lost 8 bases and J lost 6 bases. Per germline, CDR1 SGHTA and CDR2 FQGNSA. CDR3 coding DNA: TGTGCCAGCGGGCGCAGCGGGGACAGGGAGTTTGATACGCAGTATTTT. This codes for CASGRSGDREFDTQYF.

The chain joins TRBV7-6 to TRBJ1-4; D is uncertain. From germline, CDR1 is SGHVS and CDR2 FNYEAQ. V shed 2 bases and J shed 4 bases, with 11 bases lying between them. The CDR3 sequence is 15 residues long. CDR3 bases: TGTGCCAGCAGCTTATCCCGGGGTCTTAATGAAAAACTGTTTTTT. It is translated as CASSLSRGLNEKLFF.

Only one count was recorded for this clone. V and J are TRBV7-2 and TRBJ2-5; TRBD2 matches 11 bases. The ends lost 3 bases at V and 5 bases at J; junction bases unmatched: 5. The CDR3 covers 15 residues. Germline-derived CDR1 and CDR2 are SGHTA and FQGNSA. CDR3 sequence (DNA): TGTGCCAGCAGCTTTACTAGCGGGGGCGGGGAGACCCAGTACTTC. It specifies CASSFTSGGGETQYF.

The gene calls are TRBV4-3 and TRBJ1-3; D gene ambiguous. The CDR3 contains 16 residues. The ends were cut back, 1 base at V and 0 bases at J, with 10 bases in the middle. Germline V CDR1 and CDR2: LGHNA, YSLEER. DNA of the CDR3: TGCGCCAGCAGCCAAGCTGTTGGAGGCTCTGGAAACACCATATATTTT. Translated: CASSQAVGGSGNTIYF.

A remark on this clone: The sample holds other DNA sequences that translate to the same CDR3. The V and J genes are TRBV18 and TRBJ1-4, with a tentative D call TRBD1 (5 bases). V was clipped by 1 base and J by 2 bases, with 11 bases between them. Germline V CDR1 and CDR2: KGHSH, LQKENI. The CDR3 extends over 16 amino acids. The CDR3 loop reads CASSPRQGATNEKLFF. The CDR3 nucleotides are TGTGCCAGCTCACCACGTCAAGGGGCCACTAATGAAAAACTGTTTTTT.